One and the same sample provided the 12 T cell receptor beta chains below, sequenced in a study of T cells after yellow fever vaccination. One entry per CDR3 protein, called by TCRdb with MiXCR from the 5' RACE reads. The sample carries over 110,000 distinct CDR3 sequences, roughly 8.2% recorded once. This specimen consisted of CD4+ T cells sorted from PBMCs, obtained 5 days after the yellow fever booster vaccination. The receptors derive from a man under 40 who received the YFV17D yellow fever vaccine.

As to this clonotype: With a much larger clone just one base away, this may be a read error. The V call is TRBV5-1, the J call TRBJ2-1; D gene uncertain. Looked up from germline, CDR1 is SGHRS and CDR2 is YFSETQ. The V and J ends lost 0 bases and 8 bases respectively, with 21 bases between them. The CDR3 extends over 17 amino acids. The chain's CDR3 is CASSLDFLANLGDEQFF. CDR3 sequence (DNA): TGCGCCAGCAGCTTGGACTTTTTAGCTAACCTTGGGGATGAGCAGTTCTTC. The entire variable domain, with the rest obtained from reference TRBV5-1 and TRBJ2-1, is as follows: KAGVTQTPRYLIKTRGQQVTLSCSPISGHRSVSWYQQTPGQGLQFLFEYFSETQRNKGNFPGRFSGRQFSNSRSEMNVSTLELGDSALYLCASSLDFLANLGDEQFFGPGTRLTVL.

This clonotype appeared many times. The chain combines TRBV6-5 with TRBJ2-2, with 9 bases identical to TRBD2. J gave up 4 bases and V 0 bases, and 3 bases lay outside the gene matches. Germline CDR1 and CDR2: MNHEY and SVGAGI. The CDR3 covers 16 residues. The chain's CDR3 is CASSYSASGTTGELFF. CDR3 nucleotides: TGTGCCAGCAGTTACTCGGCTAGCGGGACCACCGGGGAGCTGTTTTTT.

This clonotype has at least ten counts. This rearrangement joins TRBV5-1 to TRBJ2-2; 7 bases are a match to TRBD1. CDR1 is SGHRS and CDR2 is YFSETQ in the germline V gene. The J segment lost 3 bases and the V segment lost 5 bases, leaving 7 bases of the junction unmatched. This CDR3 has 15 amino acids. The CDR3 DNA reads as TGCGCCAGCAGGATTCGACAGGGCGACACCGGGGAGCTGTTTTTT. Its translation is CASRIRQGDTGELFF.

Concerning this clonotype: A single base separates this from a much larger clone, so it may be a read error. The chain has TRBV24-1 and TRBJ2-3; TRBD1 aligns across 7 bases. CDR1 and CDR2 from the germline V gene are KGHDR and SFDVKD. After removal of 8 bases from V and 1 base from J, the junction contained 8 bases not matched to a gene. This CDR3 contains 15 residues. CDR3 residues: CATTSWTGRTDTQYF. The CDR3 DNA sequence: TGTGCCACCACCTCCTGGACAGGCCGCACAGATACGCAGTATTTT.

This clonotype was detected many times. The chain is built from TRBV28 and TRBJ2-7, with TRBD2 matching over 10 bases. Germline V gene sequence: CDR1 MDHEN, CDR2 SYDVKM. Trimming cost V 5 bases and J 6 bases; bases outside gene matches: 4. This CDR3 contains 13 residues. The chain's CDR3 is CASSESGRGEQYF. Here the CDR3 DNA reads TGTGCCAGCAGTGAAAGCGGGAGGGGCGAGCAGTACTTC.

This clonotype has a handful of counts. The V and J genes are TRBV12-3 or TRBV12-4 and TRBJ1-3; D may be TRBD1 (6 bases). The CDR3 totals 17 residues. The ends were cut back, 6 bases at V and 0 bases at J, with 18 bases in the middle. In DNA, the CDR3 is TGTGCCAGCAGACCTCCTGGGGGGGCGAACTCTGGAAACACCATATATTTT. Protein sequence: CASRPPGGANSGNTIYF.

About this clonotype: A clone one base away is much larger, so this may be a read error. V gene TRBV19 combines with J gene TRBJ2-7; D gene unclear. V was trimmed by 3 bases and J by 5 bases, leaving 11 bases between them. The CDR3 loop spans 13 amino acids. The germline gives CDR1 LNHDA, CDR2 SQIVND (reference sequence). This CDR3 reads CASSIAAPHEQYF. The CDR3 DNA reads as TGTGCCAGTAGTATCGCCGCTCCCCACGAGCAGTACTTC.

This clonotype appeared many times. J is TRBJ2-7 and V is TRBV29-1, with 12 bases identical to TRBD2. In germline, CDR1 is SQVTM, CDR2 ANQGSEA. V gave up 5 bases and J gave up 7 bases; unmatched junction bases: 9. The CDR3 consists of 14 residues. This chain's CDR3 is CSVRGLAGRAEQYF. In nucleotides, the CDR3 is TGCAGCGTTCGCGGACTAGCGGGACGGGCTGAGCAGTACTTC.

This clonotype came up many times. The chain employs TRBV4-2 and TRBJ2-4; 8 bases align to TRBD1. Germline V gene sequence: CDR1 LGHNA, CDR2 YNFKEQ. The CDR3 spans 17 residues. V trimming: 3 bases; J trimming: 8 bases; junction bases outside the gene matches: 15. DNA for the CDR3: TGTGCCAGCAGCCAGAGGGCTCAGGGGGCCCCGGGAGACATTCAGTACTTC. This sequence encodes CASSQRAQGAPGDIQYF.

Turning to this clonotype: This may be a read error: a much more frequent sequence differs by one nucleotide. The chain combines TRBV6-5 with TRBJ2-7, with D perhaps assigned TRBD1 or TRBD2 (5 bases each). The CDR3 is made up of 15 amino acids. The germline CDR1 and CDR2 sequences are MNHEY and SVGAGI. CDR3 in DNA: TGTGCCAGCATGGTATCGAGGGACGGAGTTTACGGGCAGTACTTC. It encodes CASMVSRDGVYGQYF.

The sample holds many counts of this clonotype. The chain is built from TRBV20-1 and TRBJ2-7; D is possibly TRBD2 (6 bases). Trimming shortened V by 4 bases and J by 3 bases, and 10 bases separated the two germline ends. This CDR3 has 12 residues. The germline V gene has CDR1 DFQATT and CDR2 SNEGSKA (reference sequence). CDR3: CSAMRDFYEQYF. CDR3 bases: TGCAGTGCTATGAGGGACTTCTACGAGCAGTACTTC.

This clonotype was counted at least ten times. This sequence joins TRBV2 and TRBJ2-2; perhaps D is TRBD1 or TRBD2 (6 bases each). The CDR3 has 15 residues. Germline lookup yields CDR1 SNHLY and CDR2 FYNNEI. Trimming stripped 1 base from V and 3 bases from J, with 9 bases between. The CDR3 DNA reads TGTGCCAGCAGTGAAGAAAGGGGGGACACCGGGGAGCTGTTTTTT. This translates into CASSEERGDTGELFF.